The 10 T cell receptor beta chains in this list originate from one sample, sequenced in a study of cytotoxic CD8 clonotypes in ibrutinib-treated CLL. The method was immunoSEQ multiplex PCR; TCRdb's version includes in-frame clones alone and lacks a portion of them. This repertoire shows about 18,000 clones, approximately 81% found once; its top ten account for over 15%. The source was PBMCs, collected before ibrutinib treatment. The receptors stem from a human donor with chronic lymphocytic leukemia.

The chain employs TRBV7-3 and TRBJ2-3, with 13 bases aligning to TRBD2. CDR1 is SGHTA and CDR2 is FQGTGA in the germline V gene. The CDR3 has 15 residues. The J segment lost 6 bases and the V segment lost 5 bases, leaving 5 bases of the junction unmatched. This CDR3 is CASSRTSGSVDTQYF. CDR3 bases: TGTGCCAGCAGCCGGACTAGCGGGAGTGTGGATACGCAGTATTTT.

CDR3 protein: CASSGKSSYEQYF. Written as DNA, the CDR3 is TGTGCCAGCAGCGGCAAGAGCTCCTACGAGCAGTACTTC. The chain couples TRBV9 to TRBJ2-7, with D unclear. In germline, CDR1 is SGDLS, CDR2 YYNGEE. With 3 bases removed from V and 0 bases from J, the gap between germline ends came to 7 bases. There are 13 residues in the CDR3.

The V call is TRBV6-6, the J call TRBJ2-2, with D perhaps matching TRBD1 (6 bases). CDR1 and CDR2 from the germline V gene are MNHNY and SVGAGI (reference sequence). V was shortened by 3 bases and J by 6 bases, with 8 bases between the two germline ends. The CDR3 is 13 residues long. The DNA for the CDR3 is TGTGCCAGCAGTTATAAGGGGGCCGGGGAGCTGTTTTTT. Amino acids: CASSYKGAGELFF.

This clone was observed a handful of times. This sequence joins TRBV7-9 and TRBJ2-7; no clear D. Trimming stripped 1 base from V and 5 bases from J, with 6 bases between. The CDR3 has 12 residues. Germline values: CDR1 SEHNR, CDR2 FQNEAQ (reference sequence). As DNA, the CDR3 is TGTGCCAGCAGCTTAGTAGTCCACGAGCAGTACTTC. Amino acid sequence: CASSLVVHEQYF.

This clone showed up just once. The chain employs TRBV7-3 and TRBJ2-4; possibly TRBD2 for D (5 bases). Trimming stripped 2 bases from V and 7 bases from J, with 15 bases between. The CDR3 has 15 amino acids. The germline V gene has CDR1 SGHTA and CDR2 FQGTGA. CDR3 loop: CASSLQPGSGNIQYF. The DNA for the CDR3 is TGTGCCAGCAGCTTACAACCGGGGTCGGGCAACATTCAGTACTTC.

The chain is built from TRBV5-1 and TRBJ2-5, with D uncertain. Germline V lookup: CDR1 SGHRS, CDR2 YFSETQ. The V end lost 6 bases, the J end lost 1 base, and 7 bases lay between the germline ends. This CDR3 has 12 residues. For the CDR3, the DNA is TGCGCCAGCACGGAATCCCAAGAGACCCAGTACTTC. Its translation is CASTESQETQYF. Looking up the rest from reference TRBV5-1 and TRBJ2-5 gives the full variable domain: KAGVTQTPRYLIKTRGQQVTLSCSPISGHRSVSWYQQTPGQGLQFLFEYFSETQRNKGNFPGRFSGRQFSNSRSEMNVSTLELGDSALYLCASTESQETQYFGPGTRLLVL.

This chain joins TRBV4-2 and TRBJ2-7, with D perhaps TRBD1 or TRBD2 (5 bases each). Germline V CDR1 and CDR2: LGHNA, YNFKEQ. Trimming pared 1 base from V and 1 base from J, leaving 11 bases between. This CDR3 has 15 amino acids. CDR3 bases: TGTGCCAGCAGCCAAGTCCCGGGGCTATCCTACGAGCAGTACTTC. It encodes CASSQVPGLSYEQYF.

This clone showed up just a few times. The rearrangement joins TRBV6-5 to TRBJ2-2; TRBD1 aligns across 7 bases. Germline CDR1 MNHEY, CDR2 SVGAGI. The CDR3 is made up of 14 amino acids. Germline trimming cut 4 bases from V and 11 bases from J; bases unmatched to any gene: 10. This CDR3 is CASSSKLGGGELFF. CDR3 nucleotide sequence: TGTGCCAGCAGTTCCAAATTAGGGGGCGGCGAGCTGTTTTTT.

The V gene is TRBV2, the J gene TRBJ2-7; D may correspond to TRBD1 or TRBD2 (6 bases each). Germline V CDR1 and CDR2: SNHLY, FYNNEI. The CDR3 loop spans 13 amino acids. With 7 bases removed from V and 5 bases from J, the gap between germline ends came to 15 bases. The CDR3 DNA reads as TGTGCCAGCACAGGGGACTTTTCGCACGAGCAGTACTTC. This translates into CASTGDFSHEQYF.

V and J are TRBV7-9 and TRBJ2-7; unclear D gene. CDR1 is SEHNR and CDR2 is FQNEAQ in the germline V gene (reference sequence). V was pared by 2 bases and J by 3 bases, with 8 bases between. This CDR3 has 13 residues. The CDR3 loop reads CASSLSPGYEQYF. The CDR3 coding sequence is TGTGCCAGCAGCTTAAGTCCTGGCTACGAGCAGTACTTC. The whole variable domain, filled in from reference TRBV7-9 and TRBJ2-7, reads DTGVSQNPRHKITKRGQNVTFRCDPISEHNRLYWYRQTLGQGPEFLTYFQNEAQLEKSRLLSDRFSAERPKGSFSTLEIQRTEQGDSAMYLCASSLSPGYEQYFGPGTRLTVT.